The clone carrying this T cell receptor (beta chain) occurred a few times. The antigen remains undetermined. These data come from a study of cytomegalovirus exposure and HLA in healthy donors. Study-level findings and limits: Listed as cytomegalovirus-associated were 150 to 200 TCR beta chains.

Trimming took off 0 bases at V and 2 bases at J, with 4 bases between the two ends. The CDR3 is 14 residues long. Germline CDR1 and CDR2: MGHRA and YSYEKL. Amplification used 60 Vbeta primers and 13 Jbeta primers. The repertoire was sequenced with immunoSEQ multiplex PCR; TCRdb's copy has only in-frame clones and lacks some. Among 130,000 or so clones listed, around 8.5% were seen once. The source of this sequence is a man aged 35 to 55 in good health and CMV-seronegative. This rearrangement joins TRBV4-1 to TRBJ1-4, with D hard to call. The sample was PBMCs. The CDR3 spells CASSQEATNEKLFF. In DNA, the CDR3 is TGCGCCAGCAGCCAAGAGGCCACTAATGAAAAACTGTTTTTT.